This T cell receptor beta chain was identified in a study of T cells in Graves' hyperthyroidism and ophthalmopathy. Findings and limits, study-wide: The model foresaw ophthalmopathy a median around 6.8 months prior to onset. Researchers found most expanded thyroid clonotypes above 0.001 in blood as well.

Amplification of TCR beta CDR3 regions used RNA as the template. HTBI primers were the set used in a first-round RT-PCR of the TCR CDR3. TCRdb processed the multiplex PCR reads anew with MiXCR; each CDR3 protein has one entry. Among about 270,000 distinct CDR3 sequences listed, about 16% were seen once. Germline V CDR1 and CDR2: SGHVS, FQNEAQ. The trim removed 1 base at V and 4 bases at J, leaving 1 base unmatched. The CDR3 is 16 amino acids. This clonotype was detected only a few times. Its antigen is unknown. The study enrolled patients aged 18 to 65 with newly diagnosed hyperthyroidism of under 2 months' duration. The study based diagnoses on clinical symptoms, serum thyroxine and TRAb, thyroid ultrasound and orbital computed tomography.

This sequence joins TRBV7-8 and TRBJ2-5; 15 bases align to TRBD2. The sample taken for sequencing was blood. The sequence was collected from a woman in her forties or fifties with Graves' hyperthyroidism that later progressed to Graves' ophthalmopathy. The CDR3 coding sequence is TGTGCCAGCAGCTTAGGGACTAGCGGGAGGGGAGAGACCCAGTACTTC. It is translated as CASSLGTSGRGETQYF.